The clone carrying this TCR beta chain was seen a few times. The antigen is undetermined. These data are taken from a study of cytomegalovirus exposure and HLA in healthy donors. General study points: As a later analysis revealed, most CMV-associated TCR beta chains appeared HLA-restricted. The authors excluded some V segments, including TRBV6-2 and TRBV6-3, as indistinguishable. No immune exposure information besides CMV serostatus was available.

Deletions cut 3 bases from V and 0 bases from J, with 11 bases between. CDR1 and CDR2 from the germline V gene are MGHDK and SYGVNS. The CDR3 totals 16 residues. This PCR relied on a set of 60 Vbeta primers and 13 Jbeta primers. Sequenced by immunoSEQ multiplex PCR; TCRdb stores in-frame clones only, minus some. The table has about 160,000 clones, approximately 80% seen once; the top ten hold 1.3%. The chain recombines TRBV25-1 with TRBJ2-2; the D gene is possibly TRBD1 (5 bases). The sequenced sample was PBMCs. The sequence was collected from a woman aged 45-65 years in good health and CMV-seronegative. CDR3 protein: CASSDFAGTNTGELFF. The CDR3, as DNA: TGTGCCAGCAGTGATTTCGCAGGGACGAACACCGGGGAGCTGTTTTTT.